This is a list of T cell receptor beta chains from one sample in a study of blood T cell repertoires in COVID-19. The method was immunoSEQ multiplex PCR; TCRdb's version includes in-frame clones alone and lacks a portion of them. The sample consists of tens of thousands of clones, 70% to 85% of them appearing once. The sequenced material came from peripheral blood. These receptors were obtained from a man between 60 and 75 years old with active or convalescent COVID-19. The CDR3 runs from the conserved cysteine through the conserved F or W. D genes are given only for firm matches. Only some rows state a clone size, as once, few, many or a class for expanded clones.

CDR3	DNA	size	V	J	D
CASSPGTSGFYTDTQYF	TGTGCCAGCAGCCCCGGGACTAGCGGCTTCTACACAGATACGCAGTATTTT	-	TRBV7-2	TRBJ2-3	TRBD2
CASSATSGSSTDTQYF	TGTGCCAGCAGCGCGACTAGCGGGTCAAGCACAGATACGCAGTATTTT	few	TRBV11-2	TRBJ2-3	TRBD2
CASSLTSGGIPTYNEQFF	TGTGCCAGCAGTTTGACTAGCGGGGGGATCCCGACCTACAATGAGCAGTTCTTC	-	TRBV27	TRBJ2-1	TRBD2
CASSLEVSVGSYEQYF	TGTGCCAGCAGCTTAGAAGTTAGCGTTGGATCCTACGAGCAGTACTTC	few	TRBV7-6	TRBJ2-7	-
CASSQTRGGGGYTF	TGTGCCAGCAGCCAAACCCGTGGCGGGGGCGGCTACACCTTC	-	TRBV3-1/TRBV3-2	TRBJ1-2	-
CASSRTGDGYEQYF	TGCGCCAGCTCCCGGACAGGGGACGGCTACGAGCAGTACTTC	-	TRBV5-1	TRBJ2-7	TRBD1
CASSIDWDRQFF	TGTGCCAGTAGTATCGACTGGGACAGGCAGTTCTTC	-	TRBV19	TRBJ2-1	TRBD1
CASRIGQGIHEQYF	TGTGCCAGCAGGATCGGGCAGGGGATCCACGAGCAGTACTTC	-	TRBV27	TRBJ2-7	-
CASSPQVGPVSTDTQYF	TGTGCCAGCTCACCACAGGTGGGCCCGGTGAGTACAGATACGCAGTATTTT	-	TRBV18	TRBJ2-3	-
CASSSPGQGYYEQYF	TGTGCCAGCAGCTCCCCAGGACAGGGGTACTACGAGCAGTACTTC	-	TRBV5-6	TRBJ2-7	TRBD1
CASSFVGSAGGTGELFF	TGTGCCAGTAGTTTCGTCGGTTCAGCGGGGGGCACCGGGGAGCTGTTTTTT	-	TRBV19	TRBJ2-2	TRBD2
CASRRQSSYEQYF	TGTGCCAGCAGGAGACAGTCCAGCTACGAGCAGTACTTC	-	TRBV28	TRBJ2-7	-
CASSLFGGTTNEQFF	TGTGCCAGCAGTCTGTTCGGGGGGACTACCAATGAGCAGTTCTTC	many	TRBV27	TRBJ2-1	TRBD2
CASSRGQGGNTEAFF	TGTGCCAGCAGCCGAGGACAGGGAGGGAACACTGAAGCTTTCTTT	-	TRBV3-1/TRBV3-2	TRBJ1-1	TRBD1
CASSVGFSSGNTIYF	TGTGCCAGCAGCGTAGGTTTCAGCTCTGGAAACACCATATATTTT	-	TRBV9	TRBJ1-3	-
CAWDFTGAKNIQYF	TGTGCCTGGGACTTTACGGGGGCCAAAAACATTCAGTACTTC	many	TRBV30	TRBJ2-4	-
CASSPRTGPIQETQYF	TGTGCCAGCAGCCCCCGGACAGGGCCTATCCAAGAGACCCAGTACTTC	-	TRBV5-8	TRBJ2-5	TRBD1
CASSPSAPRRANSPLHF	TGCGCCAGCAGCCCCAGCGCGCCCCGCAGGGCTAATTCACCCCTCCACTTT	-	TRBV4-1	TRBJ1-6	-
CASSYTQGRYNSPLHF	TGTGCCAGTAGTTACACACAGGGGAGGTATAATTCACCCCTCCACTTT	-	TRBV19	TRBJ1-6	TRBD1
CASSVDLAGLETQYF	TGTGCCAGCAGCGTAGATTTGGCGGGGCTGGAGACCCAGTACTTC	-	TRBV9	TRBJ2-5	-
CATRTSGGAGGATDTQYF	TGTGCCACCCGGACTAGCGGGGGGGCCGGGGGGGCCACAGATACGCAGTATTTT	-	TRBV10-3	TRBJ2-3	TRBD2
CASSLATGFGNTIYF	TGTGCCAGCAGCTTGGCCACAGGGTTTGGAAACACCATATATTTT	-	TRBV5-6	TRBJ1-3	-
CASSFGQASGNTIYF	TGTGCCAGCAGCTTCGGACAGGCCTCTGGAAACACCATATATTTT	once	TRBV5-5	TRBJ1-3	TRBD1
CASSVRAGANVLTF	TGTGCCAGCAGCGTCAGGGCTGGGGCCAACGTCCTGACTTTC	-	TRBV5-6	TRBJ2-6	-
CASSPPTGMGIRGTEQYF	TGTGCCAGCAGTCCGCCGACAGGGATGGGTATTCGCGGGACCGAGCAGTACTTC	-	TRBV28	TRBJ2-7	-